What follows is one TCR beta chain and its context. TCRdb re-analysed the RT-PCR reads in MiXCR, keeping a single row per CDR3 protein. Of about 680,000 distinct CDR3 sequences listed, 13% to 15% are singletons. The CDR3 totals 14 residues. Trimming removed 1 base from V and 2 bases from J, with 6 bases in between. Looked up from germline, CDR1 is LNHNV and CDR2 is YYDKDF (reference sequence). This sequence originates from a female donor in good health, serving as a healthy control. Sequenced: memory CD4+ T cells from blood. The chain combines TRBV15 with TRBJ1-3; D is uncertain. DNA of the CDR3: TGTGCCACCAGCAGAGGGGAGGCTGGAAACACCATATATTTT. It is translated as CATSRGEAGNTIYF. The full variable domain, in which reference TRBV15 and TRBJ1-3 provide the parts outside the CDR3, is DAMVIQNPRYQVTQFGKPVTLSCSQTLNHNVMYWYQQKSSQAPKLLFHYYDKDFNNEADTPDNFQSRRPNTSFCFLDIRSPGLGDTAMYLCATSRGEAGNTIYFGEGSWLTVV.